This TCR beta chain was profiled in a study of CD8 T cells in Susac syndrome. Study-level findings and limits: The authors acknowledged that their TCR sequencing and HLA analysis involved a relatively small number of individuals.

This clonotype was counted only a few times. Its specificity is not known. CD8+ and CD4+ T cells from blood underwent TCR beta sequencing, which was carried out in a high-throughput format. With random hexamers, reverse transcription was performed on about 0.45 to 1 ug of RNA. Via MiXCR, TCRdb re-called the immunoSEQ multiplex PCR reads, giving one row per CDR3 protein. The sample holds about 300,000 distinct CDR3 sequences, approximately 85% seen once. V shed 2 bases and J 4 bases; nucleotides not matched to a gene: 0. Germline CDR1 MNHNY, CDR2 SVGAGI (reference sequence). The CDR3 sequence is 14 residues long.

The TCR sequence derives from a human donor with multiple sclerosis. Sample: CD8+ T cells from PBMCs. The chain couples TRBV6-6 to TRBJ1-2, with TRBD1 matching 11 bases. This CDR3 is CASSYGTGGYGYTF. The CDR3, as DNA: TGTGCCAGCAGTTACGGGACAGGGGGCTATGGCTACACCTTC.